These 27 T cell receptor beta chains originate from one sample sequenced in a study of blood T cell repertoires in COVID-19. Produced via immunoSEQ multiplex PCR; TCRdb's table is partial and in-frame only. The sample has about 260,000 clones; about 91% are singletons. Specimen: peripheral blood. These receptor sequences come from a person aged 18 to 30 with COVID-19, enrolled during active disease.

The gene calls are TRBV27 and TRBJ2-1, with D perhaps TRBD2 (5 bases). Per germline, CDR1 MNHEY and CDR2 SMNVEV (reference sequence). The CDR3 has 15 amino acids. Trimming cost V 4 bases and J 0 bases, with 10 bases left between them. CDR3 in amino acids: CASSWDGSSYNEQFF. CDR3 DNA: TGTGCCAGCAGTTGGGATGGGAGCTCCTACAATGAGCAGTTCTTC.

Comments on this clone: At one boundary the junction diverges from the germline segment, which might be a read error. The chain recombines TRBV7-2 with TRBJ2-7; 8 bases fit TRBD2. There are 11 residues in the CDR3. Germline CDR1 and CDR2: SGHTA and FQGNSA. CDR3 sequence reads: CASSLGREGRF. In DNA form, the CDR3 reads TGTGCCAGCAGCTTAGGACGGGAGGGCCGCTTC.

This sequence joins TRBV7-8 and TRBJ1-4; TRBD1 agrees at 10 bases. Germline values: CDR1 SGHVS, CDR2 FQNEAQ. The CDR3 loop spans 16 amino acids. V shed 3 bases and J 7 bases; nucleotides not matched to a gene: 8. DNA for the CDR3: TGTGCCAGCAGCTTCCCCGGGACAGGGGCCGGTGAAAAACTGTTTTTT. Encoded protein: CASSFPGTGAGEKLFF.

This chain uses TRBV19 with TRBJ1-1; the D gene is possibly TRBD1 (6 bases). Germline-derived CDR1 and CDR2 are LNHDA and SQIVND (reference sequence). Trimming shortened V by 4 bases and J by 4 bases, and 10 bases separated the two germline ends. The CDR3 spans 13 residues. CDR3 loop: CASSSTGSTEAFF. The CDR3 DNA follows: TGTGCCAGTAGTAGTACAGGGTCCACTGAAGCTTTCTTT.

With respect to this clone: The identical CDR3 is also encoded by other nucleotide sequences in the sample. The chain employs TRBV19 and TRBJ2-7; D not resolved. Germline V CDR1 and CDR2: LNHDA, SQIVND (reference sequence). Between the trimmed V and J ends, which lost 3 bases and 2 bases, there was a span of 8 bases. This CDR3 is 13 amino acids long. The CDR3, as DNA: TGTGCCAGTAGTATGGGCCTAACCTACGAGCAGTACTTC. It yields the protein CASSMGLTYEQYF.

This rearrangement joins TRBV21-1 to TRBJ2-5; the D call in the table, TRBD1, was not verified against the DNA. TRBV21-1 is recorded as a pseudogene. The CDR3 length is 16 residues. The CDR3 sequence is CASGNRVNTPQETQYF. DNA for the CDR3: TGTGCCAGCGGCAACAGGGTAAATACCCCCCAAGAGACCCAGTACTTC.

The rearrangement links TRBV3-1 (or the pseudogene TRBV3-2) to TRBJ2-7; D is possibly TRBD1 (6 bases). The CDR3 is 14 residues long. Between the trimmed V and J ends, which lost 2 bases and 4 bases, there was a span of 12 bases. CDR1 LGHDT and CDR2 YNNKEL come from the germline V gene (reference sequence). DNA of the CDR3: TGTGCCAGCAGCCAACAGGGACACGAGTACGAGCAGTACTTC. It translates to CASSQQGHEYEQYF.

CDR3 in amino acids: CASSSRQGGDTEAFF. CDR3 nucleotides: TGTGCCAGCAGCTCACGACAGGGTGGAGACACTGAAGCTTTCTTT. This chain links TRBV11-3 with TRBJ1-1; 7 bases map to TRBD1. V lost 4 bases to trimming and J lost 3 bases; unmatched junction nucleotides: 8. CDR3 length: 15 amino acids. Germline-derived CDR1 and CDR2 are SGHNT and YENEEA.

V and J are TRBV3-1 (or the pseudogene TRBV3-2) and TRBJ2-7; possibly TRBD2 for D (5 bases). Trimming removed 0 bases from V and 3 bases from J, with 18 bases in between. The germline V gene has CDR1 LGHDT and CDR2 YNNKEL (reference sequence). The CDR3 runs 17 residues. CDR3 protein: CASSQDSVRGRDYEQYF. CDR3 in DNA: TGTGCCAGCAGCCAAGATAGCGTAAGAGGCAGAGACTACGAGCAGTACTTC.

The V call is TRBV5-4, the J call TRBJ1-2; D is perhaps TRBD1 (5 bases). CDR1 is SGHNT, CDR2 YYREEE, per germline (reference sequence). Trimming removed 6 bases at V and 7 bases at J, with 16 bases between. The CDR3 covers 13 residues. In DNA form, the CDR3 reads TGTGCCAGCACCCCCCAGGGTCGAGGTGGCTACACCTTC. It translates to CASTPQGRGGYTF. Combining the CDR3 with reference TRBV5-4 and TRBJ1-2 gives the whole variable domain ETGVTQSPTHLIKTRGQQVTLRCSSQSGHNTVSWYQQALGQGPQFIFQYYREEENGRGNFPPRFSGLQFPNYSSELNVNALELDDSALYLCASTPQGRGGYTFGSGTRLTVV.

The CDR3 region has the DNA TGTGCCAGTAGCCCAGGGACAGGGTTTACCTACGAGCAGTACTTC. Its translation: CASSPGTGFTYEQYF. V and J are TRBV19 and TRBJ2-7; 9 bases line up with TRBD1. Per the germline V gene, CDR1 is LNHDA and CDR2 is SQIVND (reference sequence). V was clipped by 6 bases and J by 2 bases; unmatched bases: 8. This CDR3 has 15 amino acids.

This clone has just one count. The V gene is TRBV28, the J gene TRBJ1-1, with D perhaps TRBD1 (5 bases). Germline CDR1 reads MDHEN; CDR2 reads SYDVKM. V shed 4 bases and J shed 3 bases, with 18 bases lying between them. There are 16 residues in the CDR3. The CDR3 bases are TGTGCCAGCAGTTACCCGGGAGGTCCGGGGGACACTGAAGCTTTCTTT. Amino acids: CASSYPGGPGDTEAFF.

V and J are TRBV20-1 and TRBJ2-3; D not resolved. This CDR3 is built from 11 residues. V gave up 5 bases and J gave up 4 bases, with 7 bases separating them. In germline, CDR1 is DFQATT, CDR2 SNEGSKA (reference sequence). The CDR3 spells CSAFRADTQYF. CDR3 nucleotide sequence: TGCAGTGCTTTCCGGGCAGATACGCAGTATTTT.

The chain's CDR3 is CASTRWRGPYNEQFF. In DNA form, the CDR3 reads TGTGCCAGCACTCGCTGGCGAGGCCCCTACAATGAGCAGTTCTTC. V and J are TRBV7-8 and TRBJ2-1; D is uncertain. With 7 bases removed from V and 2 bases from J, the gap between germline ends came to 15 bases. Germline-derived CDR1 and CDR2 are SGHVS and FQNEAQ. This CDR3 is 15 amino acids long.

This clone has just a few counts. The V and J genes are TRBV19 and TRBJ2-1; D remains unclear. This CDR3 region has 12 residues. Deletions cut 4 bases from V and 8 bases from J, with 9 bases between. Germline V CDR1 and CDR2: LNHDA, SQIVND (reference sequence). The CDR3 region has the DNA TGTGCCAGTAGTACCGGGTTGGATGAGCAGTTCTTC. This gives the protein CASSTGLDEQFF.

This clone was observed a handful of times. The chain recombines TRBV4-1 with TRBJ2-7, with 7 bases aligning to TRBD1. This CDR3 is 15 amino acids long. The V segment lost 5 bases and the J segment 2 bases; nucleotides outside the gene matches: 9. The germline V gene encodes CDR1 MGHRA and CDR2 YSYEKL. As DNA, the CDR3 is TGCGCCAGCAGCTCCCACCGGGACAGAACCTACGAGCAGTACTTC. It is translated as CASSSHRDRTYEQYF.

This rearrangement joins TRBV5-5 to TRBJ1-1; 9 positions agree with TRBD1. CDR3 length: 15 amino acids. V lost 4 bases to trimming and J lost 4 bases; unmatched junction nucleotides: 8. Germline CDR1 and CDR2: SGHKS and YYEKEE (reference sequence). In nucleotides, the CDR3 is TGTGCCAGCAGCACCGCTCCGACAGGGGGCACTGAAGCTTTCTTT. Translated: CASSTAPTGGTEAFF.

CDR3 loop: CASKHNRASLYNEQFF. CDR3 sequence (DNA): TGTGCCAGTAAACACAACAGGGCGAGCCTCTACAATGAGCAGTTCTTC. V is TRBV19 and J is TRBJ2-1, with D possibly TRBD1 on 6 matching bases. CDR1 and CDR2 from the germline V gene are LNHDA and SQIVND (reference sequence). V was pared by 7 bases and J by 3 bases, with 19 bases between. The CDR3 consists of 16 residues.

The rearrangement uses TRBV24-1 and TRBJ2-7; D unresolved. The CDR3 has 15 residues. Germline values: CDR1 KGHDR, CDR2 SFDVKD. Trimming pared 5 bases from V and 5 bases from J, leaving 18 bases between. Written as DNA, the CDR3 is TGTGCCACCAGTGGACATTGGCAGGCTATCCACGAGCAGTACTTC. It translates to CATSGHWQAIHEQYF.

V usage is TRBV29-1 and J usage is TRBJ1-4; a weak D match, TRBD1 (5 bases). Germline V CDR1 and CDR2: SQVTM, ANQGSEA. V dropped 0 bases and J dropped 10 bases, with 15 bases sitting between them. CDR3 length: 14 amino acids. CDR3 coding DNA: TGCAGCGTTGAAGATGGGACGGGAGAAGGAAAACTGTTTTTT. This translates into CSVEDGTGEGKLFF.

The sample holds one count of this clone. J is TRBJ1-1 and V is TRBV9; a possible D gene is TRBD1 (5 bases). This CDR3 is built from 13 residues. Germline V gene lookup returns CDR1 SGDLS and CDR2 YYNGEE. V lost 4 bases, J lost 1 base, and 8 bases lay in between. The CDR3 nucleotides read TGTGCCAGCAGCTCAGGGCCGAACACTGAAGCTTTCTTT. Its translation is CASSSGPNTEAFF.

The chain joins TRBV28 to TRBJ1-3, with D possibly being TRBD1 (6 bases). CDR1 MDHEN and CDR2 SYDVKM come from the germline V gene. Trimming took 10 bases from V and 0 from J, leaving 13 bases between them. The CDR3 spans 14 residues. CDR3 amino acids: CATETGHSGNTIYF. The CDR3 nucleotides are TGTGCCACCGAGACAGGCCACTCTGGAAACACCATATATTTT.

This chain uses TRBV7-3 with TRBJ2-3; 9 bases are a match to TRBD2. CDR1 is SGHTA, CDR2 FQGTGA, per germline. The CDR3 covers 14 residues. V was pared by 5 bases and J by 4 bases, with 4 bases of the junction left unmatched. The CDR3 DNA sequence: TGTGCCAGCAGCCATAGCGGGAGCGCAGATACGCAGTATTTT. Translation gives CASSHSGSADTQYF. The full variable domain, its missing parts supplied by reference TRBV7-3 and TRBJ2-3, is GAGVSQTPSNKVTEKGKYVELRCDPISGHTALYWYRQSLGQGPEFLIYFQGTGAADDSGLPNDRFFAVRPEGSVSTLKIQRTERGDSAVYLCASSHSGSADTQYFGPGTRLTVL.

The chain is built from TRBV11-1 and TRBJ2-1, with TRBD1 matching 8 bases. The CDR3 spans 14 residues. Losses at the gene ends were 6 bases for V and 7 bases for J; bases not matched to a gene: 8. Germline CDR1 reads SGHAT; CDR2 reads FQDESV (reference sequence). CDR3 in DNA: TGTGCCAGCAGTTTTGCGGACAGGGCAAATGAGCAGTTCTTC. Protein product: CASSFADRANEQFF. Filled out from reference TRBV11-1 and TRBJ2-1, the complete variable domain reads EAEVAQSPRYKITEKSQAVAFWCDPISGHATLYWYRQILGQGPELLVQFQDESVVDDSQLPKDRFSAERLKGVDSTLKIQPAELGDSAMYLCASSFADRANEQFFGPGTRLTVL.

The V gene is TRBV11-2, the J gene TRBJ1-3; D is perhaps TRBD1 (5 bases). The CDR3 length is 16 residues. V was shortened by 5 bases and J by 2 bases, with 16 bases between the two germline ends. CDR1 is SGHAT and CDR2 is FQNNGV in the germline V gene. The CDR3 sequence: CASSTTGGSAGNTIYF. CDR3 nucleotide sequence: TGTGCCAGCAGCACAACCGGGGGGTCAGCTGGAAACACCATATATTTT.

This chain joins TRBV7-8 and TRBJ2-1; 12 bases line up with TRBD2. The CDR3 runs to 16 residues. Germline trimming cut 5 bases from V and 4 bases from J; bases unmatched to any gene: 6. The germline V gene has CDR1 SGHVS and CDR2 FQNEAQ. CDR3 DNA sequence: TGTGCCAGCAGCCCCCGTCTAGCGGGAGGGTACAATGAGCAGTTCTTC. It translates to CASSPRLAGGYNEQFF. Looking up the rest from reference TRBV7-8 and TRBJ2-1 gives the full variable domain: GAGVSQSPRYKVAKRGQDVALRCDPISGHVSLFWYQQALGQGPEFLTYFQNEAQLDKSGLPSDRFFAERPEGSVSTLKIQRTQQEDSAVYLCASSPRLAGGYNEQFFGPGTRLTVL.

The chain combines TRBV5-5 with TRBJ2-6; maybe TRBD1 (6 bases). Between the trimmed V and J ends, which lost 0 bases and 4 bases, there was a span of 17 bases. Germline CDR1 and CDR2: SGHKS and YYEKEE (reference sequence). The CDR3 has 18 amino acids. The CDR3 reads CASSLGLGAVEGANVLTF. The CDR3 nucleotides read TGTGCCAGCAGCTTGGGGTTGGGGGCCGTGGAAGGGGCCAACGTCCTGACTTTC.